These T cell receptor beta chains were read from a single sample in a study of T cells after yellow fever vaccination. TCRdb reprocessed the 5' RACE reads via MiXCR and lists one record per CDR3 protein. The sample includes some 260,000 distinct CDR3 sequences, 5.2% of them seen just once. The specimen was CD4+ T cells sorted from PBMCs, collected on the day of the yellow fever booster vaccination. The receptor set was obtained from a man in his late teens or twenties who received the YFV17D yellow fever vaccine. Each CDR3 is given with its conserved first and last residue. Each record gives: J gene, clone size, D gene, V gene, CDR3 protein, CDR3 DNA. A D gene is named only where the DNA matches it firmly. The size field is filled for only some rows; it gives once, few, many or a size class.

TRBJ2-2	few	.	TRBV6-6	CASSYGEVHTGELFF	TGTGCCAGCAGTTACGGGGAGGTGCACACCGGGGAGCTGTTTTTT
TRBJ1-6	.	TRBD1	TRBV6-1	CASSERQGHNSPLHF	TGTGCCAGCAGTGAAAGACAGGGTCATAATTCACCCCTCCACTTT
TRBJ2-1	many	.	TRBV7-9	CASSFGPNSGDEQFF	TGTGCCAGCAGCTTTGGACCCAACTCAGGTGATGAGCAGTTCTTC
TRBJ1-1	many	.	TRBV12-3/TRBV12-4	CASLLGGTEAFF	TGTGCCAGCCTTCTTGGGGGAACTGAAGCTTTCTTT
TRBJ2-3	many	.	TRBV7-3	CASSLGGQADTQYF	TGTGCCAGCAGCTTGGGGGGTCAGGCGGATACGCAGTATTTT
TRBJ2-7	.	.	TRBV6-5	CASSRAWGVRFSYEQYF	TGTGCCAGCAGCCGCGCTTGGGGAGTTAGGTTCTCCTACGAGCAGTACTTC
TRBJ2-2	few	TRBD2	TRBV11-2	CASSSPGTSVGGELFF	TGTGCCAGCAGCTCTCCCGGGACTAGCGTCGGCGGGGAGCTGTTTTTT
TRBJ2-1	few	TRBD2	TRBV12-3/TRBV12-4	CASSRGLAGEQFF	TGTGCCAGCAGCCGTGGACTAGCTGGGGAGCAGTTCTTC
TRBJ2-2	many	TRBD1	TRBV5-1	CASSLAPGTGSTGELFF	TGCGCCAGCAGCTTGGCCCCAGGGACAGGGAGCACCGGGGAGCTGTTTTTT
TRBJ1-1	.	.	TRBV6-2/TRBV6-3	CASIPPGLPTEAFF	TGTGCCAGCATCCCCCCGGGCCTTCCCACTGAAGCTTTCTTT
TRBJ1-1	few	TRBD1	TRBV6-1	CATNEWGQGAKAFF	TGTGCCACCAACGAATGGGGGCAGGGGGCAAAAGCTTTCTTT
TRBJ1-1	.	.	TRBV5-1	CASSSSRAGTEAFF	TGCGCCAGCAGCTCCTCCCGGGCAGGGACTGAAGCTTTCTTT
TRBJ1-2	few	TRBD1	TRBV6-5	CASSYSGTGRNYGYTF	TGTGCCAGCAGTTACTCCGGGACAGGGAGGAACTATGGCTACACCTTC
TRBJ2-1	.	.	TRBV5-1	CASRLMNEQFF	TGCGCCAGCCGGCTAATGAATGAGCAGTTCTTC
TRBJ1-3	.	TRBD1	TRBV7-2	CASSLRTGAGNTIYF	TGTGCCAGCAGCCTCCGGACAGGGGCGGGAAACACCATATATTTT
TRBJ1-5	many	.	TRBV7-6	CASSLARREPQHF	TGTGCCAGCAGCTTAGCGAGGAGGGAACCCCAGCATTTT
TRBJ1-2	many	TRBD1	TRBV4-2	CASSQVKQGRYGYTF	TGTGCCAGCAGCCAGGTCAAACAGGGGCGGTATGGCTACACCTTC
TRBJ1-1	.	.	TRBV5-1	CASREGTEAFF	TGCGCCAGCAGGGAGGGGACTGAAGCTTTCTTT
TRBJ2-5	few	TRBD2	TRBV4-1	CASSQGGLAGPKTQYF	TGCGCCAGCAGCCAAGGGGGCCTAGCGGGGCCAAAGACCCAGTACTTC
TRBJ2-4	many	.	TRBV3-1	CASSQRDGENIQYF	TGTGCCAGCAGCCAACGGGACGGAGAAAACATTCAGTACTTC
TRBJ2-3	many	.	TRBV11-2	CASRPPGLSTDTQYF	TGTGCCAGCAGACCACCGGGACTGAGCACAGATACGCAGTATTTT
TRBJ1-6	few	.	TRBV7-9	CASSTDPLHF	TGTGCCAGCAGCACCGACCCCCTCCACTTT
TRBJ2-1	.	.	TRBV5-1	CASSGGAVLVPYNEQFF	TGCGCCAGCAGCGGGGGGGCAGTTCTGGTCCCCTACAATGAGCAGTTCTTC
TRBJ2-3	few	.	TRBV6-5	CASSYRSHTDTQYF	TGTGCCAGCAGTTACAGGTCCCATACGGATACGCAGTATTTT
TRBJ1-6	many	.	TRBV12-3/TRBV12-4	CASSPSGAPYNSPLHF	TGTGCCAGCAGTCCCTCAGGGGCCCCCTATAATTCACCCCTCCACTTT
TRBJ1-1	few	.	TRBV5-1	CASSDGPATTEAFF	TGCGCCAGCAGCGACGGGCCAGCTACCACTGAAGCTTTCTTT
TRBJ1-4	few	TRBD1	TRBV5-4	CASSADYRGRGEKLFF	TGTGCCAGCAGCGCGGACTACAGGGGAAGGGGGGAAAAACTGTTTTTT
TRBJ1-5	few	TRBD1	TRBV5-1	CASSSSGGPGQPQHF	TGCGCCAGCAGCTCGTCAGGGGGTCCGGGCCAGCCCCAGCATTTT
TRBJ2-1	.	.	TRBV7-2	CASSFGGSYYNEQFF	TGTGCCAGCAGTTTCGGAGGGAGTTACTACAATGAGCAGTTCTTC
TRBJ2-3	many	TRBD2	TRBV29-1	CSASAGGTDTQYF	TGCAGCGCCTCAGCGGGGGGCACAGATACGCAGTATTTT
TRBJ1-1	many	.	TRBV9	CASSADLDRRREAFF	TGTGCCAGCAGCGCCGACTTAGACAGGCGCCGGGAGGCTTTCTTT
TRBJ2-5	.	TRBD2	TRBV7-9	CASSLGLAGGQESQYF	TGTGCCAGCAGCTTAGGACTAGCGGGGGGCCAAGAATCCCAGTACTTC
TRBJ2-7	few	.	TRBV11-2	CASTLGGWEGGVHEQYF	TGTGCCAGCACCCTAGGGGGCTGGGAGGGGGGCGTCCACGAGCAGTACTTC
TRBJ2-1	few	.	TRBV21-1	CASSKGGLAGCDEQFF	TGTGCCAGCAGCAAAGGGGGACTAGCGGGGTGCGATGAGCAGTTCTTC
TRBJ2-2	few	.	TRBV5-4	CASSPPTNTGELFF	TGTGCCAGCAGCCCTCCAACCAACACCGGGGAGCTGTTTTTT
TRBJ1-4	many	.	TRBV6-5	CASSPRQGGEKLFF	TGTGCCAGCAGTCCTCGCCAGGGAGGTGAAAAACTGTTTTTT
TRBJ1-1	many	.	TRBV20-1	CSARDGKGSEAFF	TGCAGTGCTAGAGATGGGAAGGGGTCTGAAGCTTTCTTT